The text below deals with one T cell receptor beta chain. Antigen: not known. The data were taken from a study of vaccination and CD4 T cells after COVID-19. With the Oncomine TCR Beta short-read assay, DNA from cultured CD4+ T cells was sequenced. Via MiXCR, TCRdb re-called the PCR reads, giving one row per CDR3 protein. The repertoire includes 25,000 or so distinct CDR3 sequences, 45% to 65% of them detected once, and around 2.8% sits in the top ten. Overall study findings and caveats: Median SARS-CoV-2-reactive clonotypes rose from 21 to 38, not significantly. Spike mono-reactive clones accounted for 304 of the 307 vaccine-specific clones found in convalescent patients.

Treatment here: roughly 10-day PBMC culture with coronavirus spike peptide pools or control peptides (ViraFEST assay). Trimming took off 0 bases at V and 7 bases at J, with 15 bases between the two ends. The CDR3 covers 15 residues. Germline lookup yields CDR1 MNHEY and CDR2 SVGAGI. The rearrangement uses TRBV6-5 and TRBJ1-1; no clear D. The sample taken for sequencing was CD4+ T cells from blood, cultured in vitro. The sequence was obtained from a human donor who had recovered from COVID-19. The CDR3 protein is CASSYSSGSVREAFF. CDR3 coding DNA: TGTGCCAGCAGTTACTCTTCGGGGAGCGTACGTGAAGCTTTCTTT.